The 31 T cell receptor beta chains below come from one sample, sequenced in a study of CD8 T cells in ankylosing spondylitis. Findings of the study overall: Ankylosing spondylitis blood appeared to carry a characteristic TCR beta motif of several highly homologous variants.

TCRdb itself ran the 5' RACE reads through MiXCR, one entry per CDR3 protein. The table lists a few hundred thousand distinct CDR3 sequences, around 24% of them singletons. Their antigens remain unidentified. Sequencing was carried out using blood, either unsorted or a sorted T cell fraction (not recorded which). These receptors all come from a male donor with ankylosing spondylitis.

The chain recombines TRBV9 with TRBJ2-3; 9 nucleotides line up with TRBD1. The germline V gene encodes CDR1 SGDLS and CDR2 YYNGEE. The junction had 6 bases not matched to a gene; V was cut back by 0 bases and J by 7 bases. The CDR3 covers 15 residues. The CDR3 region has the DNA TGTGCCAGCAGCGTAGCGGGACAGGGAGGATATACGCAGTATTTT. Encoded protein: CASSVAGQGGYTQYF.

This clonotype has a count of ten or more. One junction end disagrees with the germline gene, perhaps due to a read error. V is TRBV5-1 and J is TRBJ2-2; 7 bases agree with TRBD1. Germline lookup yields CDR1 SGHRS and CDR2 YFSETQ. The CDR3 is 15 residues long. CDR3 protein: CASSPGQVNTGELFF. CDR3 DNA sequence: TGTGCCAGCAGCCCTGGACAGGTGAACACCGGGGAGCTGTTTTTT. The full variable domain, completed using reference TRBV5-1 and TRBJ2-2, is KAGVTQTPRYLIKTRGQQVTLSCSPISGHRSVSWYQQTPGQGLQFLFEYFSETQRNKGNFPGRFSGRQFSNSRSEMNVSTLELGDSALYLCASSPGQVNTGELFFGEGSRLTVL.

This clonotype was recorded a few times. This sequence joins TRBV11-3 and TRBJ2-1; D not certain. Germline CDR1 SGHNT, CDR2 YENEEA. CDR3 length: 15 amino acids. V was cut by 4 bases and J by 4 bases, with 14 bases left in between. The CDR3 spells CASSSPVQRYNEQFF. CDR3 DNA sequence: TGTGCCAGCAGCTCCCCCGTTCAGAGGTACAATGAGCAGTTCTTC.

This clonotype was counted between two and nine times. This chain joins TRBV28 and TRBJ2-7, with 8 bases lining up with TRBD2. Trimming at V came to 3 bases and at J to 2 bases, leaving 12 bases not matched to a gene. This CDR3 spans 17 amino acids. Per the germline V gene, CDR1 is MDHEN and CDR2 is SYDVKM. In nucleotides, the CDR3 is TGTGCCAGCAGTTTGTTTATGTTAGCGGGACTTACCTACGAGCAGTACTTC. Translating it yields CASSLFMLAGLTYEQYF.

This clonotype was detected many times. The chain employs TRBV12-3 or TRBV12-4 and TRBJ2-1; 11 nucleotides match TRBD2. The CDR3 covers 15 residues. Trimming removed 6 bases from V and 7 bases from J; junction bases left unmatched: 8. The CDR3: CASSTTGLADNEQFF. In DNA form, the CDR3 reads TGTGCCAGCAGCACAACGGGACTAGCGGATAATGAGCAGTTCTTC.

This clonotype appeared many times. The J gene is TRBJ1-1, the V gene TRBV5-6, with D tentatively TRBD1 (6 bases). Looked up from germline, CDR1 is SGHDT and CDR2 is YYEEEE. V was clipped by 0 bases and J by 14 bases, with 29 bases between them. The CDR3 runs 17 residues. CDR3 DNA: TGTGCCAGCAGCTTGGGGTGGGCGACAGGTCGGACTCCCGAGGGCTTCTTT. Translating gives CASSLGWATGRTPEGFF.

The chain carries TRBV2 and TRBJ2-1; 7 bases match TRBD1. The CDR3 is 15 amino acids. The trim removed 6 bases at V and 8 bases at J, leaving 13 bases unmatched. In germline, CDR1 is SNHLY, CDR2 FYNNEI. CDR3 residues: CASRLDRMDVDEQFF. In DNA, the CDR3 is TGTGCCAGCAGGCTGGACAGGATGGATGTCGATGAGCAGTTCTTC.

This chain links TRBV14 with TRBJ1-2, with D maybe TRBD1 (6 bases). Per the germline V gene, CDR1 is SGHDN and CDR2 is FVKESK. The V end was cut by 4 bases, the J end by 8 bases, with 17 bases between. The length of the CDR3 is 14 residues. The CDR3 spells CASSPSWGAWGYTF. The CDR3 coding sequence is TGTGCCAGCAGCCCCTCCTGGGGGGCCTGGGGCTACACCTTC. Filled out from reference TRBV14 and TRBJ1-2, the complete variable domain reads EAGVTQFPSHSVIEKGQTVTLRCDPISGHDNLYWYRRVMGKEIKFLLHFVKESKQDESGMPNNRFLAERTGGTYSTLKVQPAELEDSGVYFCASSPSWGAWGYTFGSGTRLTVV.

The chain is built from TRBV28 and TRBJ2-1, with 7 bases aligning to TRBD1. After removal of 5 bases from V and 8 bases from J, the junction contained 12 bases not matched to a gene. The CDR3 extends over 15 amino acids. Germline CDR1 and CDR2: MDHEN and SYDVKM. DNA of the CDR3: TGTGCCAGCAGTATTACAGGGGCCACTTGGGATGAGCAGTTCTTC. It translates to CASSITGATWDEQFF.

This clonotype has a handful of counts. The gene calls are TRBV5-1 and TRBJ2-4; TRBD1 matches at 7 bases. The CDR3 runs to 15 residues. The V and J ends lost 0 bases and 1 base, in that order; junction bases with no gene match: 1. Per germline, CDR1 SGHRS and CDR2 YFSETQ. CDR3 nucleotides: TGCGCCAGCAGCTTGGGGGGACAGGCCAAAAACATTCAGTACTTC. As protein: CASSLGGQAKNIQYF.

In its sample, this clonotype was seen many times. The chain has TRBV20-1 and TRBJ2-1, with 12 positions matching TRBD2. The junction had 7 bases not matched to a gene; V was cut back by 1 base and J by 6 bases. This CDR3 is built from 16 residues. Germline V gene lookup returns CDR1 DFQATT and CDR2 SNEGSKA (reference sequence). CDR3 coding DNA: TGCAGTGCTAGAGTGCCTAGCGGGAGGGCGTTCAATGAGCAGTTCTTC. Residues: CSARVPSGRAFNEQFF.

This clonotype was seen repeatedly, ten times or more. The chain has TRBV29-1 and TRBJ1-4; tentative D call: TRBD1 (5 bases). This CDR3 has 10 amino acids. Germline loops: CDR1 SQVTM, CDR2 ANQGSEA. The V and J ends lost 7 bases and 5 bases respectively, with 5 bases between them. The CDR3 nucleotides read TGCAGCGGGGGGAATGAAAAACTGTTTTTT. Translation gives CSGGNEKLFF.

This clonotype was observed a handful of times. The V call is TRBV15, the J call TRBJ1-2; D is ambiguous. The CDR3 length is 17 residues. Germline CDR1 LNHNV, CDR2 YYDKDF (reference sequence). V gave up 1 base and J gave up 4 bases, with 19 bases separating them. Written as DNA, the CDR3 is TGTGCCACCAGCAGAGTCCATTACACGGAAGAGGGCTATGGCTACACCTTC. It translates to CATSRVHYTEEGYGYTF.

This clonotype has more than one count but fewer than ten. The V call is TRBV6-5, the J call TRBJ2-7; 12 bases match TRBD2. The CDR3 totals 16 residues. With V trimmed by 2 bases and J by 4 bases, 6 bases remained unmatched. Germline V lookup: CDR1 MNHEY, CDR2 SVGAGI. The CDR3 protein is CASSYPTSGSHYEQYF. As DNA, the CDR3 is TGTGCCAGCAGTTACCCGACTAGCGGGAGTCATTACGAGCAGTACTTC.

The chain couples TRBV3-1 to TRBJ2-5; 15 bases are shared with TRBD2. The CDR3 runs 16 residues. The germline CDR1 and CDR2 sequences are LGHDT and YNNKEL (reference sequence). V lost 3 bases, J lost 7 bases, and 6 bases stayed unmatched. The CDR3, as DNA: TGTGCCAGCAGCCAGGGACTAGCGGGAGGAAGTGGGACCCAGTACTTC. Encoded protein: CASSQGLAGGSGTQYF.

The V call is TRBV7-3, the J call TRBJ1-1, with D perhaps TRBD1 (6 bases). V shed 2 bases and J shed 4 bases, with 8 bases lying between them. The CDR3 covers 13 residues. Germline CDR1 SGHTA, CDR2 FQGTGA. DNA of the CDR3: TGTGCCAGCAGCTTAGACAGGTTCACTGAAGCTTTCTTT. It translates to CASSLDRFTEAFF.

The V call is TRBV6-5, the J call TRBJ1-2; D is unclear. V dropped 0 bases and J dropped 8 bases, with 13 bases sitting between them. There are 14 residues in the CDR3. CDR1 and CDR2 from the germline V gene are MNHEY and SVGAGI. The CDR3 sequence is CASSYSRETPGYTF. CDR3 DNA: TGTGCCAGCAGTTACTCGCGGGAAACACCCGGCTACACCTTC.

This clonotype was seen a handful of times. The chain links TRBV29-1 to TRBJ2-7; no clear D. Trimming took 6 bases from V and 3 from J, leaving 12 bases between them. CDR1 SQVTM and CDR2 ANQGSEA come from the germline V gene. The CDR3 is 12 amino acids. Written as DNA, the CDR3 is TGCAGCGTCACCTCTGTGAGCTACGAGCAGTACTTC. As protein: CSVTSVSYEQYF.

This chain joins TRBV28 and TRBJ2-7; D tentatively reads TRBD1 or TRBD2 (5 bases each). Germline CDR1 and CDR2: MDHEN and SYDVKM. V was pared by 11 bases and J by 6 bases, with 20 bases between. The CDR3 covers 13 residues. Here the CDR3 reads CAGGPESTAEQYF. CDR3 DNA: TGTGCCGGGGGACCGGAGTCTACTGCCGAGCAGTACTTC.

This clonotype was detected a few times. V usage is TRBV20-1 and J usage is TRBJ1-1, with no clear D. The CDR3 has 12 residues. Deletions cut 5 bases from V and 10 bases from J, with 17 bases between. Germline-derived CDR1 and CDR2 are DFQATT and SNEGSKA (reference sequence). The CDR3 DNA sequence: TGCAGTGCTTCAAGTCGGGGAGGGCGAGCTTTCTTT. Translating it yields CSASSRGGRAFF.

This clonotype has a handful of counts. The chain joins TRBV3-1 to TRBJ2-7; TRBD2 matches at 8 bases. Trimming cost V 4 bases and J 3 bases; bases outside gene matches: 11. The CDR3 sequence is 16 residues long. CDR1 and CDR2 from the germline V gene are LGHDT and YNNKEL (reference sequence). CDR3 sequence reads: CASSRSLAGLNYEQYF. In nucleotides, the CDR3 is TGTGCCAGCAGCCGGAGCTTAGCGGGATTGAACTACGAGCAGTACTTC.

V gene TRBV5-1 combines with J gene TRBJ2-1, with 8 bases lining up with TRBD2. Trimming cost V 0 bases and J 8 bases; bases outside gene matches: 7. Germline values: CDR1 SGHRS, CDR2 YFSETQ. CDR3 length: 15 residues. In DNA, the CDR3 is TGCGCCAGCAGCTTGGGGTTAGCGGGAAGGGATGAGCAGTTCTTC. The encoded protein is CASSLGLAGRDEQFF.

The chain employs TRBV5-1 and TRBJ1-4; D perhaps matches TRBD1 (6 bases). The CDR3 covers 15 residues. V lost 4 bases and J 7 bases, leaving 17 bases between the germline ends. In germline, CDR1 is SGHRS, CDR2 YFSETQ. The CDR3 region has the DNA TGCGCCAGCAGCCCCCAACAGGGTTACGGTGAAAAACTGTTTTTT. Its protein is CASSPQQGYGEKLFF. The full variable domain, its missing parts supplied by reference TRBV5-1 and TRBJ1-4, is KAGVTQTPRYLIKTRGQQVTLSCSPISGHRSVSWYQQTPGQGLQFLFEYFSETQRNKGNFPGRFSGRQFSNSRSEMNVSTLELGDSALYLCASSPQQGYGEKLFFGSGTQLSVL.

The V and J genes are TRBV5-1 and TRBJ1-1; D is uncertain. CDR1 SGHRS and CDR2 YFSETQ come from the germline V gene. The CDR3 has 13 amino acids. Trimming left V 4 bases short and J 5 bases short, with 12 bases between. The CDR3 DNA follows: TGCGCCAGCAGCCGGACTGTGTTAACTGAAGCTTTCTTT. Translated, it gives CASSRTVLTEAFF.

The rearrangement joins TRBV30 to TRBJ1-6; D not certain. The V and J ends lost 2 bases and 7 bases respectively, with 9 bases between them. The CDR3 runs to 13 residues. The germline gives CDR1 GTSNPN, CDR2 SVGIG (reference sequence). The CDR3 DNA reads as TGTGCCTGGAGTCGAGACGAGAATTCACCCCTCCACTTT. This gives the protein CAWSRDENSPLHF.

The chain uses TRBV12-3 or TRBV12-4 and TRBJ2-2; tentative D call: TRBD1 (6 bases). The V and J ends lost 6 bases and 5 bases respectively, with 10 bases between them. CDR3 length equals 13 residues. The CDR3 region is CASRNRETGELFF. CDR3 nucleotide sequence: TGTGCCAGCAGGAACAGGGAGACCGGGGAGCTGTTTTTT.

This chain links TRBV12-3 or TRBV12-4 with TRBJ2-3, with D possibly being TRBD2 (5 bases). V lost 5 bases and J lost 4, with 10 bases in between. This CDR3 has 13 residues. CDR3: CASSPSSPDTQYF. CDR3 in DNA: TGTGCCAGCAGTCCTTCTAGCCCAGATACGCAGTATTTT.

The chain recombines TRBV30 with TRBJ2-1; no firm D call. CDR1 is GTSNPN and CDR2 is SVGIG in the germline V gene (reference sequence). V was shortened by 2 bases and J by 10 bases, with 12 bases between the two germline ends. This CDR3 is built from 12 residues. In nucleotides, the CDR3 is TGTGCCTGGAGTCCCCGGCTTGGGGAGCAGTTCTTC. Translating gives CAWSPRLGEQFF.

This clonotype has only a few counts. V gene TRBV12-3 or TRBV12-4 combines with J gene TRBJ2-6; D gene ambiguous. Trimming left V 3 bases short and J 2 bases short, with 5 bases between. The CDR3 has 14 amino acids. The DNA for the CDR3 is TGTGCCAGCAGTTTCGCCGCTGGGGCCAACGTCCTGACTTTC. Translating gives CASSFAAGANVLTF.

This clonotype occurred once. The chain joins TRBV11-2 to TRBJ2-3; possible D gene TRBD1, 8 bases. Germline CDR1 SGHAT, CDR2 FQNNGV. Trimming pared 2 bases from V and 1 base from J, leaving 16 bases between. This CDR3 contains 17 residues. The CDR3 here is CASSLMRTGRGTDTQYF. DNA for the CDR3: TGTGCCAGCAGCTTAATGCGGACAGGGAGGGGCACAGATACGCAGTATTTT.

The V call is TRBV20-1, the J call TRBJ2-5; D might be TRBD1 or TRBD2, each matching 5 bases. Per the germline V gene, CDR1 is DFQATT and CDR2 is SNEGSKA (reference sequence). The V end was cut by 6 bases, the J end by 4 bases, with 18 bases between. There are 14 residues in the CDR3. The CDR3 reads CSATRDRAGETQYF. The CDR3 region has the DNA TGCAGTGCAACCCGGGACCGAGCCGGAGAGACCCAGTACTTC.